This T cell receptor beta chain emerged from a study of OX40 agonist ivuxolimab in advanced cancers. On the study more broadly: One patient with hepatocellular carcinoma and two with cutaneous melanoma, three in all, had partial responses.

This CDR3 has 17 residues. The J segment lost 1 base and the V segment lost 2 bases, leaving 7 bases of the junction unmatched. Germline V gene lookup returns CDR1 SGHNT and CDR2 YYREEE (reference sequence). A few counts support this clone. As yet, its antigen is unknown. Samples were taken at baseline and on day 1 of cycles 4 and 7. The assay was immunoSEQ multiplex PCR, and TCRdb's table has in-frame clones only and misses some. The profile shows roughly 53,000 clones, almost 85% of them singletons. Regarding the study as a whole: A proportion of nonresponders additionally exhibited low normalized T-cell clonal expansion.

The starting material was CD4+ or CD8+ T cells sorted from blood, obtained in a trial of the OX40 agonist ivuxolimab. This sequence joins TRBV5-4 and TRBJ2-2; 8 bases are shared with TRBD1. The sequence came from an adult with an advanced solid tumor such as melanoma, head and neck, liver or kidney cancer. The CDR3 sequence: CASSFPPGTGNTGELFF. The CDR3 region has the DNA TGTGCCAGCAGCTTCCCGCCCGGGACAGGGAACACCGGGGAGCTGTTTTTT.